These T cell receptor beta chains were read from a single sample in a study of cytomegalovirus exposure and HLA in healthy donors. Here immunoSEQ multiplex PCR was the method, and the copy in TCRdb shows in-frame clones only, minus some. This sample has some 140,000 clones, with roughly nine tenths found just once. Sequencing was carried out using PBMCs. The receptors were sampled from a man between 18 and 35 years old in good health and CMV-seronegative. Each CDR3 is given with its conserved first and last residue. The D gene is left open where the match is weak. Size is stated for part of the rows, as once, few or many counts, or as a class when the clone is expanded.

>TRBJ2-1|NA|TRBV4-1|TRBD2
TGCGCCAGCAGCCGGTATACTAGCGGGGGGACGGGCGAGCAGTTCTTC
CASSRYTSGGTGEQFF
>TRBJ1-5|NA|TRBV7-2|TRBD1
TGTGCCAGCAGTGGGGACAGGGGTAGCAATCAGCCCCAGCATTTT
CASSGDRGSNQPQHF
>TRBJ1-1|NA|TRBV6-4|NA
TGTGCCAGCAGTGACAGGGGCACCGAAGCTTTCTTT
CASSDRGTEAFF
>TRBJ2-7|NA|TRBV28|TRBD2
TGTGCCAGCAGCTTGACTAGCAGCTCCTACGAGCAGTACTTC
CASSLTSSSYEQYF
>TRBJ2-1|NA|TRBV19|NA
TGTGCCAGTAGTATAGTGACTTACAATGAGCAGTTCTTC
CASSIVTYNEQFF
>TRBJ2-3|NA|TRBV5-1|TRBD2
TGCGCCAGCAACCTAGCGGGGGGGCAAGCAGATACGCAGTATTTT
CASNLAGGQADTQYF
>TRBJ2-3|NA|TRBV5-1|NA
TGCGCCAGCAGCTTGGGGGCGAGCGGGTGGAATTTGGATACGCAGTATTTT
CASSLGASGWNLDTQYF
>TRBJ1-2|few|TRBV19|TRBD1
TGTGCCAGTAGTATCCGCAGACAGGGGGTTCACTATGGCTACACCTTC
CASSIRRQGVHYGYTF
>TRBJ2-5|NA|TRBV7-9|TRBD2
TGTGCCAGCAGCTTGTTGCGGGGGGACCAAGAGACCCAGTACTTC
CASSLLRGDQETQYF
>TRBJ2-5|NA|TRBV5-5|TRBD2
TGTGCCAGCAGCTTACTAGCGGGGGAGAAGACCCAGTACTTC
CASSLLAGEKTQYF
>TRBJ2-1|NA|TRBV6-4|TRBD2
TGTGCCAGCAGCAGCGGGACTAGCGGGGGCAACAATGAGCAGTTCTTC
CASSSGTSGGNNEQFF
>TRBJ1-2|NA|TRBV7-9|NA
TGTGCCAGCAGGTCATTGGAAGGGGGTGACTATGGCTACACCTTC
CASRSLEGGDYGYTF
>TRBJ2-1|NA|TRBV5-4|NA
TGTGCCAGCAGCCTAGCCCTCCCCGGAATCAATGAGCAGTTCTTC
CASSLALPGINEQFF
>TRBJ2-4|NA|TRBV27|TRBD1
TGTGCCAGCAGTTTGCTGGGACCAGGGGGCATCAACATTCAGTACTTC
CASSLLGPGGINIQYF
>TRBJ2-7|NA|TRBV28|NA
TGTGCCAGCAGTTTTGGGGGGAGGAACCACGAGCAGTACTTC
CASSFGGRNHEQYF
>TRBJ1-4|NA|TRBV4-3|NA
TGCGCCAGCAGCCGGGCATCAGGGTTTGATGAAAAACTGTTTTTT
CASSRASGFDEKLFF
>TRBJ1-2|NA|TRBV28|TRBD1
TGTGCCAGCAGTAGACACGGACAGGGGCAGCAAGGCTACACCTTC
CASSRHGQGQQGYTF
>TRBJ2-1|NA|TRBV6-5|NA
TGTGCCAGCAGTCCAGCCACAGGTGGAGGGGATGAGCAGTTCTTC
CASSPATGGGDEQFF
>TRBJ1-2|NA|TRBV18|NA
TGTGCCAGCTCGACCTCCGCCCAGGGGACCGGCTATGGCTACACCTTC
CASSTSAQGTGYGYTF
>TRBJ1-1|NA|TRBV18|TRBD1
TGTGCCAGCTCTCAGATACCCGGGACAGGGGGCTTGAACACTGAAGCTTTCTTT
CASSQIPGTGGLNTEAFF
>TRBJ1-4|NA|TRBV19|TRBD1
TGTGCCAGTCGTTTGGGACAGGGCTCTCTGAATGAAAAACTGTTTTTT
CASRLGQGSLNEKLFF
>TRBJ1-2|NA|TRBV18|NA
TGTGCCAGCTCACCACCGGGCATCGCGGGGGGCTACACCTTC
CASSPPGIAGGYTF
>TRBJ2-5|NA|TRBV7-9|NA
TGTGCCAGCAGCTTAATAGGGGCAGAGGAGACCCAGTACTTC
CASSLIGAEETQYF
>TRBJ2-2|once|TRBV27|NA
TGTGCCAGCAGTTTACAGGGGACCCACACCGGGGAGCTGTTTTTT
CASSLQGTHTGELFF
>TRBJ1-1|NA|TRBV28|NA
TGTGCCAGCAGTTTATCATACACTGAAGCTTTCTTT
CASSLSYTEAFF
>TRBJ1-2|NA|TRBV29-1|TRBD1
TGCAGCGTCGACGGGTTTCCGGGACAGGGGAACTATGGCTACACCTTC
CSVDGFPGQGNYGYTF
>TRBJ1-3|once|TRBV18|TRBD1
TGTGCCAGCTCACCAACGACAGGGTTAAACACCATATATTTT
CASSPTTGLNTIYF
>TRBJ2-1|NA|TRBV25-1|NA
TGTGCCAGCAGTGTCACTTCGCTTTCCAATGAGCAGTTCTTC
CASSVTSLSNEQFF
>TRBJ1-4|NA|TRBV10-3|NA
TGTGCCATCAGTGACCCGACAGGCCGAATGAATAATGAAAAACTGTTTTTT
CAISDPTGRMNNEKLFF
>TRBJ2-1|NA|TRBV7-9|NA
TGTGCCAGCAGCCCCCGTGTTGCGAGCTCCTACAATGAGCAGTTCTTC
CASSPRVASSYNEQFF
>TRBJ1-5|NA|TRBV4-1|TRBD1
TGCGCCAGCAGCCAAGATCAAACAGGGGGTTACAATCAGCCCCAGCATTTT
CASSQDQTGGYNQPQHF
>TRBJ2-1|NA|TRBV5-6|NA
TGTGCCAGCAGAGCAGGGCACAATGAGCAGTTCTTC
CASRAGHNEQFF
>TRBJ2-7|NA|TRBV7-9|TRBD1
TGTGCCAGCAGCGGGGTAGGGACAGTCGCCTACGAGCAGTACTTC
CASSGVGTVAYEQYF
>TRBJ2-7|NA|TRBV6-1|NA
TGTGCCAGCTGGACAGGAAGGGGAGGCGGCTACGAGCAGTACTTC
CASWTGRGGGYEQYF
>TRBJ2-5|NA|TRBV7-6|TRBD2
TGTGCCAGCAGCTTAGGGGCTAGCGGGGGCCAAGAGACCCAGTACTTC
CASSLGASGGQETQYF
>TRBJ2-1|NA|TRBV6-5|TRBD2
TGTGCCAGCAGAACGGGACTAGCCCAGAGGGATGAGCAGTTCTTC
CASRTGLAQRDEQFF
>TRBJ2-1|NA|TRBV7-2|TRBD1
TGTGCCAGCAGCTTAGGCGACAGGGCAGGATACAATGAGCAGTTCTTC
CASSLGDRAGYNEQFF
>TRBJ1-5|NA|TRBV18|NA
TGTGCCAGCTCCCCCCCCGGGAATCAGCCCCAGCATTTT
CASSPPGNQPQHF
>TRBJ1-6|NA|TRBV5-1|TRBD1
TGCGCCAGCAGCCCGACAGGGGCCACTCAGGGCTCCTATAATTCACCCCTCCACTTT
CASSPTGATQGSYNSPLHF
>TRBJ2-1|NA|TRBV10-2|TRBD2
TGCGCCAGCAGCAACCCGGGACTAGCGAACAATGAGCAGTTCTTC
CASSNPGLANNEQFF
>TRBJ1-1|NA|TRBV10-3|TRBD1
TGTGCCATCAGTGCCCCCGGGACAGGGGCCGAAGCTTTCTTT
CAISAPGTGAEAFF
>TRBJ2-1|NA|TRBV28|NA
TGTGCCAGCAGTTTTCGAACTAGCTCCTACAATGAGCAGTTCTTC
CASSFRTSSYNEQFF
>TRBJ2-7|NA|TRBV2|TRBD2
TGTGCCAGCAGTGAAGGTGGGGCTAGCGGGAGGAAGACCTACGAGCAGTACTTC
CASSEGGASGRKTYEQYF
>TRBJ1-1|NA|TRBV19|NA
TGTGCCAGTAGTATACGTCCCACCGGAGGGAACACTGAAGCTTTCTTT
CASSIRPTGGNTEAFF
>TRBJ1-2|NA|TRBV4-3|NA
TGCGCCAGCAGCAAGGAGGGCTATGGCTACACCTTC
CASSKEGYGYTF
>TRBJ2-7|NA|TRBV7-9|TRBD1
TGTGCCAGCAGCTTTATGTATACAGGGGACGAGCAGTACTTC
CASSFMYTGDEQYF
>TRBJ2-5|NA|TRBV28|NA
TGTGCCAGCACCCAGGGTCTCCAAGAGACCCAGTACTTC
CASTQGLQETQYF
>TRBJ2-3|NA|TRBV27|NA
TGTGCCAGCAGTTTATTGCGGGAACGCACAGATACGCAGTATTTT
CASSLLRERTDTQYF